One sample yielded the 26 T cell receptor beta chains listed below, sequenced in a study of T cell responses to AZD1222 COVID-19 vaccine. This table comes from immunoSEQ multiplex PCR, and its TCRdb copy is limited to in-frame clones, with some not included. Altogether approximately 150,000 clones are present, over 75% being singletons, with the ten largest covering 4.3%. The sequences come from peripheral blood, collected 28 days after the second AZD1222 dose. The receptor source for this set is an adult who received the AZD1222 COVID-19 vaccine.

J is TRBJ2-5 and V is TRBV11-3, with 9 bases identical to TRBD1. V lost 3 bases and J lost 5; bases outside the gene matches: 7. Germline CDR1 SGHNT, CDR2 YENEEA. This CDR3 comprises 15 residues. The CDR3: CASSLGQGEIETQYF. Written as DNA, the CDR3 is TGTGCCAGCAGCTTGGGACAGGGTGAGATCGAGACCCAGTACTTC.

Written as DNA, the CDR3 is TGTGCCAGTAGTATAACTCCAGGTCCTGAAAAACTGTTTTTT. This sequence encodes CASSITPGPEKLFF. The V call is TRBV19, the J call TRBJ1-4; D unclear. V was shortened by 2 bases and J by 7 bases, with 11 bases between the two germline ends. The length of the CDR3 is 14 residues. Germline values: CDR1 LNHDA, CDR2 SQIVND (reference sequence).

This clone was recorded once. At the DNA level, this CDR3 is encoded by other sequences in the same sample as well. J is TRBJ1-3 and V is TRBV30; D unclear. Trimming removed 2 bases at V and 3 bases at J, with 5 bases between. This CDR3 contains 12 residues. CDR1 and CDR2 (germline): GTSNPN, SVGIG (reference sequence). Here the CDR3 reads CAWSIFGNTIYF. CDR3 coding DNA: TGTGCCTGGAGTATTTTTGGAAACACCATATATTTT.

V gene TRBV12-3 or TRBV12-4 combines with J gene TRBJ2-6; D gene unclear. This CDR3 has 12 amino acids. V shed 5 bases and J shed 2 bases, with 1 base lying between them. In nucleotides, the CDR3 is TGTGCCAGCAGTACTGGGGCCAACGTCCTGACTTTC. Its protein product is CASSTGANVLTF.

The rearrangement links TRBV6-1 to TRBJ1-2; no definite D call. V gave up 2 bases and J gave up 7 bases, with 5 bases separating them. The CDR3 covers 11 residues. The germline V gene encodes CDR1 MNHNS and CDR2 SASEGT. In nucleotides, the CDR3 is TGTGCCAGCAGTGAATGGTCTGGCTACACCTTC. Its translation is CASSEWSGYTF.

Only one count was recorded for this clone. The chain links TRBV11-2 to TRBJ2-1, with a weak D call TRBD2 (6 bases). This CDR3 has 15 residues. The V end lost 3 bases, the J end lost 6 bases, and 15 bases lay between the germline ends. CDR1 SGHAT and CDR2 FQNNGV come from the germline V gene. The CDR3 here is CASSLDNPGANEQFF. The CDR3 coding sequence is TGTGCCAGCAGCTTGGACAACCCGGGAGCCAATGAGCAGTTCTTC.

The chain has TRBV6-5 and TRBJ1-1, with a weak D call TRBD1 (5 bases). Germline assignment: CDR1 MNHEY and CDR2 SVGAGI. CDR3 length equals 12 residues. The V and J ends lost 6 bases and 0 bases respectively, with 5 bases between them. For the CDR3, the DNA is TGTGCCAGCAGGGGGGTGAACACTGAAGCTTTCTTT. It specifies CASRGVNTEAFF.

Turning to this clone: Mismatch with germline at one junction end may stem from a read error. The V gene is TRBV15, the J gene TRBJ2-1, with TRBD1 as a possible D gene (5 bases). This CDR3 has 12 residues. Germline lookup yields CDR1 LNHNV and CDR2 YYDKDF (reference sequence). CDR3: CATSRDRQSTIF. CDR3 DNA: TGTGCCACCAGCAGGGATAGACAGTCTACTATCTTC.

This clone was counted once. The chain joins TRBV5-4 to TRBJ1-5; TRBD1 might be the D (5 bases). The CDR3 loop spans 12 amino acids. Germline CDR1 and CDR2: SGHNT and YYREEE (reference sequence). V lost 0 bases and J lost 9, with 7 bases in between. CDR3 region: CASSLDGGPQHF. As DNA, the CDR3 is TGTGCCAGCAGCTTGGACGGGGGGCCCCAGCATTTT.

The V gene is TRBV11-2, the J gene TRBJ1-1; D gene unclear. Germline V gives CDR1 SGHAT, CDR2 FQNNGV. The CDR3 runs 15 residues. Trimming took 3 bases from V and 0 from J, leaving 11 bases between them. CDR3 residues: CASSFLGIVNTEAFF. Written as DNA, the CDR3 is TGTGCCAGCAGCTTTCTTGGCATAGTGAACACTGAAGCTTTCTTT.

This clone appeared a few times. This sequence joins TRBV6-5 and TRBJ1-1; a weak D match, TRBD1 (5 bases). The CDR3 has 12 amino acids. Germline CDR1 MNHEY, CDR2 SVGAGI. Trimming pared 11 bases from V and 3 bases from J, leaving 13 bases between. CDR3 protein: CASSQGDTEAFF. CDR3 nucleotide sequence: TGTGCCTCCTCCCAGGGCGACACTGAAGCTTTCTTT.

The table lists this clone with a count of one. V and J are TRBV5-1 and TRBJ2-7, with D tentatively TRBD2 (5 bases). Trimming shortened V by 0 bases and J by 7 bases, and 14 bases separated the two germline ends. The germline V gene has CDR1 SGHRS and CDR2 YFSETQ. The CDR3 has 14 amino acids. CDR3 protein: CASSLGGLVVEQYF. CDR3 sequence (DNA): TGCGCCAGCAGCTTGGGAGGGCTCGTGGTAGAGCAGTACTTC. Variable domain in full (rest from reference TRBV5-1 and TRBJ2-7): KAGVTQTPRYLIKTRGQQVTLSCSPISGHRSVSWYQQTPGQGLQFLFEYFSETQRNKGNFPGRFSGRQFSNSRSEMNVSTLELGDSALYLCASSLGGLVVEQYFGPGTRLTVT.

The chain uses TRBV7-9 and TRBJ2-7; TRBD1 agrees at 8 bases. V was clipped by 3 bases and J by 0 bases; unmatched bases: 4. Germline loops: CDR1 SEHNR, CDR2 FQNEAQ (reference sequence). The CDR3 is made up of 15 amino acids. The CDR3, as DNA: TGTGCCAGCAGCTTGGACAGGGCGAACTCCTACGAGCAGTACTTC. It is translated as CASSLDRANSYEQYF.

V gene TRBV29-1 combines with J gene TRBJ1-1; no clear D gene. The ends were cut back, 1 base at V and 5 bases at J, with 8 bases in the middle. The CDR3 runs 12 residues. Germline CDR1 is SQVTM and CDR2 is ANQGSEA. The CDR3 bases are TGCAGCGTTGAAGTTCGTGGGACTGAAGCTTTCTTT. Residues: CSVEVRGTEAFF.

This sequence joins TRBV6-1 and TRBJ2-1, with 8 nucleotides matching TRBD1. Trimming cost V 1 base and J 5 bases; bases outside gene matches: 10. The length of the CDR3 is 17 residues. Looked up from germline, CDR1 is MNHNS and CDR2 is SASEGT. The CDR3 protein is CASSEVLRGQVNNEQFF. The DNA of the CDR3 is TGTGCCAGCAGTGAAGTTCTGCGGGGACAGGTGAACAATGAGCAGTTCTTC.

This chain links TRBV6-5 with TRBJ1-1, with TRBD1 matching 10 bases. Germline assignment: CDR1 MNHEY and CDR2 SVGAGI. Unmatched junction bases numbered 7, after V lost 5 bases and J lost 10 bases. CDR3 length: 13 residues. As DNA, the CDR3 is TGTGCCAGCAGTAAGGGACAGGGGATTTTAGCTTTCTTT. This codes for CASSKGQGILAFF.

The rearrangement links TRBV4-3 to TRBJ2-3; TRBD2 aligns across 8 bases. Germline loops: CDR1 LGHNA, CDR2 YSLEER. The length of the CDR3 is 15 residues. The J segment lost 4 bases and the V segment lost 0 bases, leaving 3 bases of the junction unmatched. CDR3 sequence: CASSQDRGGADTQYF. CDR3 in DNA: TGCGCCAGCAGCCAAGACCGGGGGGGGGCAGATACGCAGTATTTT.

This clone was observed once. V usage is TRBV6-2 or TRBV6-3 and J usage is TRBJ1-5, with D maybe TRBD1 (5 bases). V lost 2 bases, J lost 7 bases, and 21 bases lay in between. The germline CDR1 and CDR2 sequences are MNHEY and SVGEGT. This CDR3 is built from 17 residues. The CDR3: CASSYGGFLGAGQPQHF. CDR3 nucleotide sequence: TGTGCCAGCAGTTACGGGGGTTTCCTTGGGGCCGGGCAGCCCCAGCATTTT.

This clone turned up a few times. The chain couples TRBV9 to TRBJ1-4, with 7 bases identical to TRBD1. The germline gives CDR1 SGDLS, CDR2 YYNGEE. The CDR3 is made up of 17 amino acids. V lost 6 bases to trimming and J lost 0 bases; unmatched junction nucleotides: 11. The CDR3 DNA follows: TGTGCCAGCACCCAAGGGGGCACTTACTCAACTAATGAAAAACTGTTTTTT. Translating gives CASTQGGTYSTNEKLFF.

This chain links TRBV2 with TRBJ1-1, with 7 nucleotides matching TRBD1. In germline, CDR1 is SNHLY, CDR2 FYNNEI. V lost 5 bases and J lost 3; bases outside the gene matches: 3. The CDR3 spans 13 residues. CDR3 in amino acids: CASSYDRDTEAFF. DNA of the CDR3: TGTGCCAGCAGTTATGACAGGGACACTGAAGCTTTCTTT.

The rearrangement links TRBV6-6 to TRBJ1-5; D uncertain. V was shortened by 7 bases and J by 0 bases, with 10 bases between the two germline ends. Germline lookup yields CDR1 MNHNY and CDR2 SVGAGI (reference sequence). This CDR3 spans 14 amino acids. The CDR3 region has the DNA TGTGCCAGCACCGGGTGGAATAGCAATCAGCCCCAGCATTTT. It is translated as CASTGWNSNQPQHF.

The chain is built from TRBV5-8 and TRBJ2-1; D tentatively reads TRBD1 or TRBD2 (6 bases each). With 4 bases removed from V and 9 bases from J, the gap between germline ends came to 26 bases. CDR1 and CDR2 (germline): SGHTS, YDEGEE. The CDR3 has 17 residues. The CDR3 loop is CASSKTEGQESFVEQFF. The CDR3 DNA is TGTGCCAGCAGCAAAACGGAGGGACAAGAGTCTTTCGTTGAGCAGTTCTTC.

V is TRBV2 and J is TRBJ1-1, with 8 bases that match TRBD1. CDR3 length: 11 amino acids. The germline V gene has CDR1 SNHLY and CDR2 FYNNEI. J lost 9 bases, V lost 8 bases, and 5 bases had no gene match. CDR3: CASRQGTKAFF. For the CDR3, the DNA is TGTGCCAGCCGACAGGGGACCAAAGCTTTCTTT.

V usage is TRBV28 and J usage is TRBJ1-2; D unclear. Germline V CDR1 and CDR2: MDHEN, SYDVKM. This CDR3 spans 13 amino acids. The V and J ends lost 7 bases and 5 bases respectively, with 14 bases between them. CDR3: CASTFMIPYGYTF. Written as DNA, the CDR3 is TGTGCCAGCACCTTTATGATTCCGTATGGCTACACCTTC.

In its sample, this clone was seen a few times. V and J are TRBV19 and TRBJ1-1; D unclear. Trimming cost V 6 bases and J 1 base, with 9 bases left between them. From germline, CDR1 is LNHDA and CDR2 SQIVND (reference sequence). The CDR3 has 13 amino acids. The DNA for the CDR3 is TGTGCCAGTAGGGTTTGGGGGAACACTGAAGCTTTCTTT. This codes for CASRVWGNTEAFF.

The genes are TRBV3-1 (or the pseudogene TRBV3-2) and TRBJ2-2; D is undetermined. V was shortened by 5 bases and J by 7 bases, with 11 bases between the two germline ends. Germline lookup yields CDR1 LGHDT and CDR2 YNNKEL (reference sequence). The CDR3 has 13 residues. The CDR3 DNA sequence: TGTGCCAGCAGCTCCACAATCGGCGGGGAGCTGTTTTTT. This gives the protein CASSSTIGGELFF.